Below, 20 T cell receptor beta chains from the same sample are listed, as sequenced in a study of CD8 T cells in Susac syndrome. A quantity of roughly 0.5 to 1 ug RNA underwent reverse transcription using random hexamers. One entry per CDR3 protein, called by TCRdb with MiXCR from the immunoSEQ multiplex PCR reads. The sample lists 110,000 or so distinct CDR3 sequences; 94% were seen once. The sequencing input was CD4+ T cells from PBMCs. The receptors come from a human donor in good health.

The chain recombines TRBV19 with TRBJ1-4; 10 nucleotides line up with TRBD1. The CDR3 is 15 residues long. With V trimmed by 6 bases and J by 6 bases, 7 bases remained unmatched. CDR1 LNHDA and CDR2 SQIVND come from the germline V gene (reference sequence). The CDR3 coding sequence is TGTGCCAGTAGCTCCCCCGGGACAGGGGATGAAAAACTGTTTTTT. Protein: CASSSPGTGDEKLFF.

This clonotype was observed a handful of times. V usage is TRBV11-1 and J usage is TRBJ2-7; 8 bases match TRBD1. Germline V gives CDR1 SGHAT, CDR2 FQDESV (reference sequence). The V and J ends lost 6 bases and 0 bases, in that order; junction bases with no gene match: 7. This CDR3 is built from 15 residues. The CDR3 reads CASRSGQGGSYEQYF. DNA for the CDR3: TGTGCCAGCAGGAGTGGACAGGGCGGCTCCTACGAGCAGTACTTC. The whole variable domain, remainder taken from reference TRBV11-1 and TRBJ2-7, is EAEVAQSPRYKITEKSQAVAFWCDPISGHATLYWYRQILGQGPELLVQFQDESVVDDSQLPKDRFSAERLKGVDSTLKIQPAELGDSAMYLCASRSGQGGSYEQYFGPGTRLTVT.

A single count supports this clonotype. The J gene is TRBJ2-7, the V gene TRBV19; no clear D gene. This CDR3 region has 15 residues. The germline CDR1 and CDR2 sequences are LNHDA and SQIVND (reference sequence). The CDR3 loop is CAGVVKLIGRYEQYF. For the CDR3, the DNA is TGTGCGGGCGTAGTAAAGCTCATCGGTCGATACGAGCAGTACTTC.

This chain joins TRBV7-9 and TRBJ2-1; 11 bases agree with TRBD2. The germline gives CDR1 SEHNR, CDR2 FQNEAQ (reference sequence). The CDR3 runs to 16 residues. V lost 3 bases and J lost 6; bases outside the gene matches: 7. The CDR3 nucleotides read TGTGCCAGCAGCTTGGGGTCTAGCGGGAGGCTCAATGAGCAGTTCTTC. Its translation: CASSLGSSGRLNEQFF.

V gene TRBV6-5 combines with J gene TRBJ2-2; TRBD2 aligns across 9 bases. The germline V gene encodes CDR1 MNHEY and CDR2 SVGAGI. The CDR3 spans 15 residues. The V gene end was trimmed by 6 bases and the J gene end by 4 bases; junction bases not matched to a gene: 6. The CDR3 DNA sequence: TGTGCCAGCAGGCCGGGACTAGCTGGCACCGGGGAGCTGTTTTTT. Its translation is CASRPGLAGTGELFF.

The genes are TRBV29-1 and TRBJ1-4, with D perhaps matching TRBD1 (6 bases). V was pared by 2 bases and J by 6 bases, with 10 bases between. The CDR3 runs to 13 residues. Germline V gene lookup returns CDR1 SQVTM and CDR2 ANQGSEA. The CDR3 here is CSVESHRDEKLFF. The DNA of the CDR3 is TGCAGCGTTGAAAGTCACAGGGATGAAAAACTGTTTTTT.

The chain is built from TRBV28 and TRBJ1-5; 7 nucleotides line up with TRBD1. Germline CDR1 is MDHEN and CDR2 is SYDVKM. V lost 0 bases to trimming and J lost 1 base; unmatched junction nucleotides: 6. The CDR3 has 17 amino acids. The CDR3 region is CASSLWQGEGSNQPQHF. DNA of the CDR3: TGTGCCAGCAGTTTATGGCAGGGGGAGGGAAGCAATCAGCCCCAGCATTTT.

The V gene is TRBV30, the J gene TRBJ2-7, with unresolved D. With 0 bases removed from V and 5 bases from J, the gap between germline ends came to 17 bases. This CDR3 is 15 amino acids long. The germline gives CDR1 GTSNPN, CDR2 SVGIG (reference sequence). The CDR3 DNA reads as TGTGCCTGGAGTGTGGATTTTACAAGGTTGCACGAGCAGTACTTC. Its translation: CAWSVDFTRLHEQYF.

This clonotype was seen only once. J is TRBJ1-1 and V is TRBV11-2; D gene unclear. V lost 3 bases, J lost 3 bases, and 8 bases lay in between. This CDR3 comprises 13 residues. Germline V gives CDR1 SGHAT, CDR2 FQNNGV. The DNA for the CDR3 is TGTGCCAGCAGCTTTCTCCGGGACACTGAAGCTTTCTTT. It specifies CASSFLRDTEAFF.

The genes are TRBV24-1 and TRBJ2-5; D is unresolved. V lost 0 bases and J lost 5, with 3 bases in between. The CDR3 is 12 amino acids. In germline, CDR1 is KGHDR, CDR2 SFDVKD. DNA for the CDR3: TGTGCCACCAGTGATTTGAGCGAGACCCAGTACTTC. Translated, it gives CATSDLSETQYF.

V and J are TRBV20-1 and TRBJ2-5; D is uncertain. Trimming removed 3 bases from V and 4 bases from J, with 6 bases in between. CDR3 length: 11 residues. Looked up from germline, CDR1 is DFQATT and CDR2 is SNEGSKA (reference sequence). CDR3 sequence (DNA): TGCAGTGCTAGCGTGAGAGAGACCCAGTACTTC. Protein product: CSASVRETQYF.

V gene TRBV10-3 combines with J gene TRBJ2-7, with a possible D match to TRBD1 (5 bases). There are 13 residues in the CDR3. Germline loops: CDR1 ENHRY, CDR2 SYGVKD. Deletions cut 0 bases from V and 3 bases from J, with 6 bases between. CDR3 in DNA: TGTGCCATCAGTGAGTCGGGGCTCTACGAGCAGTACTTC. This translates into CAISESGLYEQYF.

The rearrangement joins TRBV12-3 or TRBV12-4 to TRBJ1-1; maybe TRBD1 (5 bases). The CDR3 runs 16 residues. The V and J ends lost 7 bases and 4 bases respectively, with 22 bases between them. CDR3 protein: CASTIMTDLFSTEAFF. CDR3 DNA sequence: TGTGCCAGCACCATCATGACAGACCTATTCTCCACTGAAGCTTTCTTT.

The chain combines TRBV10-1 with TRBJ2-1; D possibly corresponds to TRBD1 (6 bases). Between the trimmed V and J ends, which lost 0 bases and 7 bases, there was a span of 10 bases. The germline V gene has CDR1 WNHNN and CDR2 SYGVQD (reference sequence). The CDR3 is made up of 14 amino acids. The CDR3 DNA sequence: TGCGCCAGCAGTGAGTCTACCGGGACAAATGAGCAGTTCTTC. Its protein is CASSESTGTNEQFF.

The genes are TRBV30 and TRBJ2-1; D could derive from TRBD1 or TRBD2 (5 bases each). Looked up from germline, CDR1 is GTSNPN and CDR2 is SVGIG (reference sequence). This CDR3 is 16 amino acids long. Trimming removed 1 base at V and 4 bases at J, with 17 bases between. CDR3 region: CAWSDMGPGVYNEQFF. As DNA, the CDR3 is TGTGCCTGGAGTGATATGGGACCTGGGGTTTACAATGAGCAGTTCTTC.

V usage is TRBV7-8 and J usage is TRBJ2-2; D not certain. Germline lookup yields CDR1 SGHVS and CDR2 FQNEAQ. The CDR3 extends over 14 amino acids. V was shortened by 5 bases and J by 4 bases, with 11 bases between the two germline ends. The CDR3 sequence: CASSPTRSTGELFF. For the CDR3, the DNA is TGTGCCAGCAGCCCAACCAGATCCACCGGGGAGCTGTTTTTT.

V gene TRBV7-9 combines with J gene TRBJ2-2; 8 positions match TRBD2. CDR3 length: 16 amino acids. V trimming: 5 bases; J trimming: 4 bases; junction bases outside the gene matches: 9. In germline, CDR1 is SEHNR, CDR2 FQNEAQ (reference sequence). The CDR3 DNA follows: TGTGCCAGCAGCCCAGAAAGCGGGAGCGGCACCGGGGAGCTGTTTTTT. Translated, it gives CASSPESGSGTGELFF.

The CDR3 nucleotides read TGCAGTGCTACGGGACAGGGGGCCCCCAACGAGCAGTACTTC. Translated, it gives CSATGQGAPNEQYF. The rearrangement uses TRBV20-1 and TRBJ2-7; 12 bases line up with TRBD1. The length of the CDR3 is 14 residues. J was trimmed by 5 bases and V by 4 bases; bases with no gene match: 6. Germline V gene lookup returns CDR1 DFQATT and CDR2 SNEGSKA (reference sequence).

The V and J genes are TRBV20-1 and TRBJ1-1; D is possibly TRBD1 (5 bases). Trimming pared 0 bases from V and 1 base from J, leaving 15 bases between. The CDR3 runs 16 residues. In germline, CDR1 is DFQATT, CDR2 SNEGSKA (reference sequence). CDR3: CSARDIGGPQNTEAFF. The CDR3 DNA is TGCAGTGCTAGAGACATTGGGGGACCGCAGAACACTGAAGCTTTCTTT.

The rearrangement uses TRBV28 and TRBJ2-5, with 10 bases lining up with TRBD1. Germline V gives CDR1 MDHEN, CDR2 SYDVKM. The CDR3 is made up of 15 amino acids. The V gene end was trimmed by 1 base and the J gene end by 4 bases; junction bases not matched to a gene: 3. CDR3 sequence: CASSLSRTGGETQYF. The CDR3 bases are TGTGCCAGCAGTTTATCTCGGACAGGGGGAGAGACCCAGTACTTC.